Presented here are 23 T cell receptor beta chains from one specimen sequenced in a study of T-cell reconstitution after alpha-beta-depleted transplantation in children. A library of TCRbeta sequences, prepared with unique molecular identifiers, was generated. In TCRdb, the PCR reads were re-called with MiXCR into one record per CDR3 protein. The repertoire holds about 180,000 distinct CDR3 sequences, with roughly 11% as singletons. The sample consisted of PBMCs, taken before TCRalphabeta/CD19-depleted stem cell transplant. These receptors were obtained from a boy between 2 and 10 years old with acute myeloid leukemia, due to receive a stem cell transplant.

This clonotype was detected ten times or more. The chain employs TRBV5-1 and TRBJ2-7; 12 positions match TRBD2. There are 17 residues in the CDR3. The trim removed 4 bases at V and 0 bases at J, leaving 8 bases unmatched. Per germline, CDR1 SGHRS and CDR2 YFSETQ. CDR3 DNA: TGCGCCAGCAGCCCGGGACTAGCGGGTCCTCTCTCCTACGAGCAGTACTTC. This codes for CASSPGLAGPLSYEQYF.

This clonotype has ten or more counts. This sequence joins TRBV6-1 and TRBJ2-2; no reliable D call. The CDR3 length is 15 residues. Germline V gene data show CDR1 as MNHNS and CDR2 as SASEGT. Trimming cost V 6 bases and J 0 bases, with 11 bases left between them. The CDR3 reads CASSHLSANTGELFF. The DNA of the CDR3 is TGTGCCAGCAGCCATCTGAGCGCGAACACCGGGGAGCTGTTTTTT.

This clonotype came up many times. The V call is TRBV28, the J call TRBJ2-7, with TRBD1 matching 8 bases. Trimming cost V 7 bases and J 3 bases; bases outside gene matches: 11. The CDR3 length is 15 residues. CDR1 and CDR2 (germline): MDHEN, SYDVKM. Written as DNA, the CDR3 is TGTGCCAGCAACGTTCACAGGGGGTCCGGCTACGAGCAGTACTTC. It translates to CASNVHRGSGYEQYF.

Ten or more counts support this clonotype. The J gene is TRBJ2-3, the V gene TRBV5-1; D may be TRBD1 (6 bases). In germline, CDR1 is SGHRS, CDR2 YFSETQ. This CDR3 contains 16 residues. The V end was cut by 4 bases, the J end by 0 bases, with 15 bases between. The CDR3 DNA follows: TGCGCCAGCAGCGAAGAGACAGGTCCTAGCACAGATACGCAGTATTTT. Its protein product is CASSEETGPSTDTQYF.

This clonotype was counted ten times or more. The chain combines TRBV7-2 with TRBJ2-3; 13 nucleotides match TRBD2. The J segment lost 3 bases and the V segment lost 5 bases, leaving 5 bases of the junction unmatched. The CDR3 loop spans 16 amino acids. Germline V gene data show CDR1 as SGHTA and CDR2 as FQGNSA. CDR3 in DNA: TGTGCCAGCAGCCAGGGGACTAGCGGGGCTACAGATACGCAGTATTTT. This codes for CASSQGTSGATDTQYF.

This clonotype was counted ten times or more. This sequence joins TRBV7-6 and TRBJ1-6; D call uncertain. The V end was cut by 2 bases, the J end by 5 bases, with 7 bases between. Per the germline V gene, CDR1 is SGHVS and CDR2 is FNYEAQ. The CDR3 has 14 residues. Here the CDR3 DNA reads TGTGCCAGCAGCTTACGAGATAATAATTCACCCCTCCACTTT. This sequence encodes CASSLRDNNSPLHF.

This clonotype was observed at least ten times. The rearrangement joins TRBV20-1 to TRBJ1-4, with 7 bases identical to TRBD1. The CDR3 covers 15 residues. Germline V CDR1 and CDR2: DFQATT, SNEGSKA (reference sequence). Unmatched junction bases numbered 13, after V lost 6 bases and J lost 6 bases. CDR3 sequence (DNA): TGCAGTGCAGAAGACCCAGGGGGAAGAGATGAAAAACTGTTTTTT. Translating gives CSAEDPGGRDEKLFF.

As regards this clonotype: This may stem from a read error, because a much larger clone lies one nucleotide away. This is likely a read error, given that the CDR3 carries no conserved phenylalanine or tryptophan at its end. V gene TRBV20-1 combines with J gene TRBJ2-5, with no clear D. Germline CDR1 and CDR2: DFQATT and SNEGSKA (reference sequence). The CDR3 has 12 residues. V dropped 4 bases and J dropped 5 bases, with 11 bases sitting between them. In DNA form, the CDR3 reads TGCAGTGCTAACCTCCATAAGGAGACCCAGTACTCC. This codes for CSANLHKETQYS.

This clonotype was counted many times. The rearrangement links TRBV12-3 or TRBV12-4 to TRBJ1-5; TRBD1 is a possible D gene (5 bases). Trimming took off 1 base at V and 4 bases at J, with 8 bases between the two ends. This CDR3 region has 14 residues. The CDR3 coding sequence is TGTGCCAGCAGTTTAGAGGGGCCTAATCAGCCCCAGCATTTT. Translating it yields CASSLEGPNQPQHF.

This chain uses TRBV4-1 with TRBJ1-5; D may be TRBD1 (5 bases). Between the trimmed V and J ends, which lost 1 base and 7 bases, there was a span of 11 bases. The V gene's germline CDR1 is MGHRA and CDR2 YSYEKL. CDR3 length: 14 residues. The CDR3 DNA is TGCGCCAGCAGCCAAGGGAGGAGGGGCCAGCCCCAGCATTTT. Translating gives CASSQGRRGQPQHF.

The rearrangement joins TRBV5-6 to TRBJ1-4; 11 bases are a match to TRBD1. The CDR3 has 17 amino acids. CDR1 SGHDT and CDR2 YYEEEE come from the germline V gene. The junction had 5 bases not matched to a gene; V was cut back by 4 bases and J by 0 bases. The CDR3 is CASSLGQGVTTNEKLFF. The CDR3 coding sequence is TGTGCCAGCAGCCTGGGACAGGGGGTTACAACTAATGAAAAACTGTTTTTT.

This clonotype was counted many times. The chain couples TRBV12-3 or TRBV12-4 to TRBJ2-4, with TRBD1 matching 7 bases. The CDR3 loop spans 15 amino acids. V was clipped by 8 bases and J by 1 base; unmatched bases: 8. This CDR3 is CASCSSGQAKNIQYF. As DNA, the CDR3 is TGTGCCAGCTGTAGTTCGGGACAGGCCAAAAACATTCAGTACTTC.

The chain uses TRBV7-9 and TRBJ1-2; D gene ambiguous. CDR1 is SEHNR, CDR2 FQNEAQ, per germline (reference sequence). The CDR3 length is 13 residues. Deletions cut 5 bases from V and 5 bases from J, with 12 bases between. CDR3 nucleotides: TGTGCCAGCAGCCTTACCGAGTATTATGGCTACACCTTC. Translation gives CASSLTEYYGYTF.

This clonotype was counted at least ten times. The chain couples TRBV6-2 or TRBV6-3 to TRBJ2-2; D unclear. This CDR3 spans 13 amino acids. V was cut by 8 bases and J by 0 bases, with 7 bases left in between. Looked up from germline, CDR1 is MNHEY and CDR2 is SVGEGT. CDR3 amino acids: CASGNSNTGELFF. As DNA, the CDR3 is TGTGCCAGCGGCAATTCGAACACCGGGGAGCTGTTTTTT.

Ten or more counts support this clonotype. CDR3 bases: TGCAGCGTTGAAGGCGGGAGGCTCACAGATACGCAGTATTTT. Its translation is CSVEGGRLTDTQYF. V usage is TRBV29-1 and J usage is TRBJ2-3, with TRBD2 matching 8 bases. The junction had 2 bases not matched to a gene; V was cut back by 1 base and J by 2 bases. CDR1 and CDR2 (germline): SQVTM, ANQGSEA. There are 14 residues in the CDR3.

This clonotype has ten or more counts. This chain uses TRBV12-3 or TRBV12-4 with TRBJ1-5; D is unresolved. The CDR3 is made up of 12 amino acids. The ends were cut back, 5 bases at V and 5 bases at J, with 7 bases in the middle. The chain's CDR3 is CASSRTDQPQHF. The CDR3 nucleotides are TGTGCCAGCAGTCGTACAGATCAGCCCCAGCATTTT.

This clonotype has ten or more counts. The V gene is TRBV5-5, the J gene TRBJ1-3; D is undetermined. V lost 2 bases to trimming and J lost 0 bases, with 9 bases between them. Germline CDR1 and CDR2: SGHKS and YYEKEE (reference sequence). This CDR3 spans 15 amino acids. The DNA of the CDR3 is TGTGCCAGCAGCTTAAATGGCGTCTCTGGAAACACCATATATTTT. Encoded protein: CASSLNGVSGNTIYF.

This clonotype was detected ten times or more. CDR3 region: CASSLGGKQETQYF. The DNA for the CDR3 is TGCGCCAGCAGCTTGGGGGGCAAACAAGAGACCCAGTACTTC. The rearrangement uses TRBV5-1 and TRBJ2-5, with a possible D match to TRBD1 (5 bases). CDR1 is SGHRS and CDR2 is YFSETQ in the germline V gene. The germline V and J ends were trimmed by 0 bases and 2 bases, with 8 bases remaining between them. The CDR3 loop spans 14 amino acids.

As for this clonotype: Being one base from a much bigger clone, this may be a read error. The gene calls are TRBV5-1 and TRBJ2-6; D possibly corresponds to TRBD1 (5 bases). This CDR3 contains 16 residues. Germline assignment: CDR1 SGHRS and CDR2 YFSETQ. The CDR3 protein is CASSPWTSSGANVQTF. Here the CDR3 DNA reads TGCGCCAGCAGCCCATGGACAAGCTCTGGGGCCAACGTCCAGACTTTC. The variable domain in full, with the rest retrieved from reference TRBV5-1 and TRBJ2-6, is KAGVTQTPRYLIKTRGQQVTLSCSPISGHRSVSWYQQTPGQGLQFLFEYFSETQRNKGNFPGRFSGRQFSNSRSEMNVSTLELGDSALYLCASSPWTSSGANVQTFGAGSRLTVL.

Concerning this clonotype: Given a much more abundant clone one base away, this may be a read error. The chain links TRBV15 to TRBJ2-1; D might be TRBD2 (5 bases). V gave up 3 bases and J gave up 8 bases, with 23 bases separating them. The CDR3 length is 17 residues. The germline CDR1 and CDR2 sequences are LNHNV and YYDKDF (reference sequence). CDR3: CATSRKLVSSSWYEQFF. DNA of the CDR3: TGTGCCACCAGCAGGAAACTAGTCTCGAGCTCCTGGTATGAGCAGTTCTTC.

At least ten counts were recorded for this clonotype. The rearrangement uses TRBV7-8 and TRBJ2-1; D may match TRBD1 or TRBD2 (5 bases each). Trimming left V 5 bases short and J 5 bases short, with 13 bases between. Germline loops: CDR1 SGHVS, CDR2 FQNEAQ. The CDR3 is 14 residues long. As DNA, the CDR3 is TGTGCCAGCAGCCCCGGGACGGATCACAATGAGCAGTTCTTC. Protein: CASSPGTDHNEQFF.

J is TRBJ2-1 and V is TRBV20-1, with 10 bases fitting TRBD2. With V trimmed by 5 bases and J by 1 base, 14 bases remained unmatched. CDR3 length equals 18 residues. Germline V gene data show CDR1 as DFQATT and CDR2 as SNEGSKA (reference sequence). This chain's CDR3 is CSAHKAGGRVKSYNEQFF. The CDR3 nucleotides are TGCAGTGCTCATAAAGCGGGGGGGCGTGTCAAGTCCTACAATGAGCAGTTCTTC.

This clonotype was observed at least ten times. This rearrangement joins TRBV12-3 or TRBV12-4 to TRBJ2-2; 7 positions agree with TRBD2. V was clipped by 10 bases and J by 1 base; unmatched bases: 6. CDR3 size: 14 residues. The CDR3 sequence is CATSGGKNTGELFF. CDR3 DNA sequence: TGTGCCACCTCGGGGGGAAAGAACACCGGGGAGCTGTTTTTT.